This TCR beta chain was documented in a study of neoadjuvant anti-PD-1 for oral cavity cancer. Patients had newly diagnosed, untreated stage II-IVA oral cavity squamous cell carcinoma. Blood cells were analyzed directly, without culture or expansion. The V gene lost 3 bases and the J gene lost 5 bases, with 11 bases spanning the gap. Germline CDR1 reads SGHRS; CDR2 reads YFSETQ. CDR3 length: 13 residues. Sequencing used immunoSEQ multiplex PCR; TCRdb keeps in-frame clones, though not all of them. The top ten hold 2.5% to 3.5% of the sample, which has around 81,000 clones, 70% to 85% seen once. The receptor's source is a person aged 40-85 years with oral cavity squamous cell carcinoma. V usage is TRBV5-1 and J usage is TRBJ1-1; tentatively, D is TRBD1 (5 bases). The sequencing used PBMCs, collected before nivolumab (anti-PD-1) treatment. DNA for the CDR3: TGCGCCAGCAGCTCTCAGGGAGGGACTGAAGCTTTCTTT. Translating it yields CASSSQGGTEAFF.